Listed below are T cell receptor beta chains from one sample, sequenced in a study of T-cell memory formation after mild COVID-19. TCRdb re-called the 5' RACE reads with MiXCR, one entry per CDR3 protein. The sample has over 95,000 distinct CDR3 sequences; 20% to 25% are singletons. Sequencing used PBMCs or a T cell subset sorted from them (not recorded which). The receptors shown here come from a man younger than 35 who had mild COVID-19 (a few samples of this study predate the infection). Cell type and time point are not known. CDR3s include the opening cysteine and the closing phenylalanine or tryptophan. A D gene is named only where the DNA matches it firmly. Clone size is not always given. Where it is, it says once, few, many or a class for expanded clones.

size | J | D | V | CDR3 | DNA
few | TRBJ2-1 | NA | TRBV5-1 | CASSLRSGDYNEQFF | TGCGCCAGCAGCTTGCGGTCGGGGGACTACAATGAGCAGTTCTTC
NA | TRBJ2-3 | NA | TRBV5-1 | CASSWPKTGTDTQYF | TGCGCCAGCAGCTGGCCTAAGACGGGGACAGATACGCAGTATTTT
NA | TRBJ2-1 | TRBD1 | TRBV4-1 | CASSPYRGYGTYNEQFF | TGCGCCAGCAGCCCGTACAGGGGATATGGGACCTACAATGAGCAGTTCTTC
few | TRBJ2-3 | TRBD2 | TRBV2 | CASSDLAGWADTQYF | TGTGCCAGCAGTGACCTAGCGGGGTGGGCAGATACGCAGTATTTT
few | TRBJ2-1 | NA | TRBV11-1 | CASSLSSVEQFF | TGTGCCAGCAGCTTATCTTCAGTTGAGCAGTTCTTC
NA | TRBJ2-2 | TRBD2 | TRBV10-3 | CAIAETRVGGKEELFF | TGTGCCATAGCCGAGACAAGAGTCGGGGGGAAGGAAGAGCTGTTTTTT
few | TRBJ2-1 | NA | TRBV4-1 | CASSQMELSSYNEQFF | TGCGCCAGCAGCCAAATGGAACTAAGCTCCTACAATGAGCAGTTCTTC
NA | TRBJ1-2 | NA | TRBV7-9 | CASSPVDLGVDVANRVRYGYTF | TGTGCCAGCAGCCCCGTGGACCTCGGAGTTGATGTCGCCAACAGGGTCCGCTATGGCTACACCTTC
NA | TRBJ1-1 | NA | TRBV7-9 | CASSPVLGNTEAFF | TGTGCCAGCAGCCCCGTTCTAGGGAACACTGAAGCTTTCTTT
NA | TRBJ1-2 | NA | TRBV6-1 | CASSGRIYGYTF | TGTGCCAGCAGTGGTAGGATCTATGGCTACACCTTC
NA | TRBJ1-2 | NA | TRBV29-1 | CSVLDLYGYTF | TGCAGCGTTTTAGATCTCTATGGCTACACCTTC
NA | TRBJ1-4 | NA | TRBV12-3/TRBV12-4 | CASSLVREKLFF | TGTGCCAGCAGTTTAGTCCGGGAAAAACTGTTTTTT
NA | TRBJ1-5 | NA | TRBV12-3/TRBV12-4 | CASSLPPRGPYQPQHF | TGTGCCAGCAGTTTGCCCCCTCGGGGTCCCTATCAGCCCCAGCATTTT
NA | TRBJ2-2 | NA | TRBV29-1 | CSVEKGIVGELFF | TGCAGCGTTGAAAAGGGTATCGTAGGGGAGCTGTTTTTT
NA | TRBJ2-1 | NA | TRBV6-2/TRBV6-3 | CASSYSGNNEQFF | TGTGCCAGCAGTTACTCGGGGAACAATGAGCAGTTCTTC
few | TRBJ2-5 | NA | TRBV10-3 | CAISESSGAPGTQYF | TGTGCCATCAGTGAGTCGTCAGGGGCCCCGGGGACCCAGTACTTC
NA | TRBJ2-1 | TRBD2 | TRBV30 | CAWITTSGASYNEQFF | TGTGCCTGGATCACGACTAGCGGGGCCTCCTACAATGAGCAGTTCTTC
NA | TRBJ1-5 | NA | TRBV4-1 | CASSHHYGGIGQPQHF | TGCGCCAGCAGCCACCACTATGGGGGGATAGGGCAGCCCCAGCATTTT
NA | TRBJ2-5 | TRBD1 | TRBV4-2 | CASSQGGTGAGETQYF | TGTGCCAGCAGCCAAGGAGGGACAGGCGCGGGGGAGACCCAGTACTTC
NA | TRBJ2-5 | TRBD1 | TRBV6-5 | CASSPQGNQETQYF | TGTGCCAGCAGCCCACAGGGGAACCAAGAGACCCAGTACTTC
NA | TRBJ1-5 | NA | TRBV12-3/TRBV12-4 | CASSFLETNQPQHF | TGTGCCAGCAGTTTTTTGGAAACCAATCAGCCCCAGCATTTT
few | TRBJ1-1 | NA | TRBV2 | CASRGGGLAEAFF | TGTGCCAGCAGGGGAGGAGGGCTGGCTGAAGCTTTCTTT
few | TRBJ2-1 | TRBD2 | TRBV24-1 | CATSDAGREGEQFF | TGTGCCACCAGTGATGCAGGCAGGGAGGGGGAGCAGTTCTTC
NA | TRBJ2-3 | NA | TRBV5-1 | CASSLHLEGITDTQYF | TGCGCCAGCAGCTTACATCTCGAGGGGATAACAGATACGCAGTATTTT
few | TRBJ2-7 | NA | TRBV6-2/TRBV6-3 | CASMPGAKLQNSYEQYF | TGTGCCAGCATGCCAGGGGCCAAACTCCAGAACTCCTACGAGCAGTACTTC
NA | TRBJ2-1 | NA | TRBV10-3 | CAISESGNEQFF | TGTGCCATCAGTGAGTCAGGCAATGAGCAGTTCTTC
NA | TRBJ2-3 | TRBD2 | TRBV5-6 | CASRRRLAGGPDTQYF | TGTGCCAGCAGACGAAGACTAGCGGGGGGGCCGGATACGCAGTATTTT
few | TRBJ1-2 | NA | TRBV4-3 | CASSLGAEGYGYTF | TGCGCCAGCAGCCTGGGCGCCGAGGGCTATGGCTACACCTTC
NA | TRBJ2-1 | NA | TRBV4-1 | CASSRGTVNEQFF | TGCGCCAGCAGCCGGGGGACTGTGAATGAGCAGTTCTTC
few | TRBJ1-4 | NA | TRBV7-9 | CASSSGQLNEKLFF | TGTGCCAGCAGCTCCGGACAGCTCAATGAAAAACTGTTTTTT
few | TRBJ1-1 | NA | TRBV6-2/TRBV6-3 | CASRYVNTEAFF | TGTGCCAGCAGATACGTGAACACTGAAGCTTTCTTT
few | TRBJ1-1 | TRBD1 | TRBV4-1 | CASSQKGTGTGSEAFF | TGCGCCAGCAGCCAAAAAGGGACCGGGACAGGGTCTGAAGCTTTCTTT
few | TRBJ1-5 | TRBD1 | TRBV6-6 | CASSPTGTEVNQPQHF | TGTGCCAGCAGTCCGACCGGGACAGAAGTAAATCAGCCCCAGCATTTT
few | TRBJ2-6 | NA | TRBV7-3 | CASRPSGANVLTF | TGTGCCAGCAGGCCTTCTGGGGCCAACGTCCTGACTTTC
NA | TRBJ2-3 | NA | TRBV20-1 | CSASSRSLRDTQYF | TGCAGTGCTAGCTCCCGCAGCCTGAGGGATACGCAGTATTTT
many | TRBJ2-7 | NA | TRBV7-9 | CASSTDSYEQYF | TGTGCCAGCAGCACTGACTCCTACGAGCAGTACTTC
NA | TRBJ1-1 | NA | TRBV7-9 | CASSLGGQGGSAFF | TGTGCCAGCAGCTTAGGTGGCCAGGGTGGATCAGCTTTCTTT
NA | TRBJ2-7 | NA | TRBV7-7 | CAISPLTASEQYF | TGTGCCATCTCTCCCTTGACAGCCTCGGAGCAGTACTTC
few | TRBJ1-1 | NA | TRBV6-6 | CASSKQGTEAFF | TGTGCCAGCAGTAAACAGGGAACTGAAGCTTTCTTT
many | TRBJ2-3 | TRBD1 | TRBV6-4 | CASSRTGSTDTQYF | TGTGCCAGCAGTCGGACAGGCTCCACAGATACGCAGTATTTT
few | TRBJ2-1 | TRBD2 | TRBV11-2 | CASSLSGFSSYNEQFF | TGTGCCAGCAGCCTTAGCGGGTTCAGCTCCTACAATGAGCAGTTCTTC
few | TRBJ2-7 | NA | TRBV20-1 | CSATGTDYEQYF | TGCAGTGCGACCGGGACTGACTACGAGCAGTACTTC
NA | TRBJ2-5 | TRBD2 | TRBV6-5 | CASKPLGREEETQYF | TGTGCCAGCAAGCCCCTCGGGAGGGAAGAAGAGACCCAGTACTTC
many | TRBJ2-3 | TRBD1 | TRBV12-3/TRBV12-4 | CASSPRGRTDTQYF | TGTGCCAGCAGTCCCAGGGGGCGTACAGATACGCAGTATTTT
many | TRBJ2-3 | NA | TRBV15 | CATSRDRGGTDTQYF | TGTGCCACCAGCAGAGACAGGGGTGGAACAGATACGCAGTATTTT
many | TRBJ2-6 | NA | TRBV4-3 | CASSQETQGTGANVLTF | TGCGCCAGCAGCCAAGAAACCCAGGGGACTGGGGCCAACGTCCTGACTTTC
NA | TRBJ2-1 | TRBD2 | TRBV7-9 | CASSLPRGAAGGVPYNEQFF | TGTGCCAGCAGCTTACCACGCGGGGCAGCGGGGGGGGTCCCCTACAATGAGCAGTTCTTC
few | TRBJ2-3 | NA | TRBV12-3/TRBV12-4 | CATRRIGLEDTQYF | TGTGCCACAAGGAGGATTGGATTGGAAGATACGCAGTATTTT
once | TRBJ2-1 | NA | TRBV30 | CAWSVPPSEQFF | TGTGCCTGGAGTGTACCACCGAGCGAGCAGTTCTTC
NA | TRBJ1-3 | NA | TRBV13 | CASSREEGNTGNTIYF | TGTGCCAGCAGCAGAGAGGAGGGGAACACTGGAAACACCATATATTTT
NA | TRBJ2-3 | NA | TRBV7-3 | CASSRDVTDTQYF | TGTGCCAGCAGTCGGGACGTCACAGATACGCAGTATTTT
NA | TRBJ2-7 | TRBD1 | TRBV7-9 | CASSWTGTEQYF | TGTGCCAGCAGCTGGACAGGGACTGAGCAGTACTTC